The 26 T cell receptor beta chains below all came from one sample that was sequenced in a study of blood T cells in healthy people across ages (dated by TCRdb to about 2015). To prepare the library, 5' RACE was applied. The data were produced on an Illumina HiSeq 2500. The second PCR ran for roughly 7 to 12 cycles and used a J-beta primer mix along with a sample-barcoded 5' primer. TCRdb trimmed public reads at Q25 via fastp, called clones via MiXCR and kept in-frame beta chains. CDR3 protein duplicates are merged, each entry listing the most common genes and DNA. In this sample the table shows 550,000 to 800,000 distinct CDR3 sequences, less than 40% of which occur a single time. Of the sample, roughly 15% falls within the top ten clones. Sequencing used blood. These receptors came from a woman at least 80 years old in good health. Donor details come from another sample of the same person, matched by shared clones.

This clonotype was counted only a few times. V gene TRBV7-9 combines with J gene TRBJ1-1; weak D call: TRBD1 (5 bases). The CDR3 spans 12 residues. The V and J ends lost 2 bases and 9 bases respectively, with 10 bases between them. Germline assignment: CDR1 SEHNR and CDR2 FQNEAQ (reference sequence). The chain's CDR3 is CASSLQTDQAFF. The CDR3, as DNA: TGTGCCAGCAGCTTACAGACAGACCAAGCTTTCTTT.

Concerning this clonotype: Since a much larger clone is just one base distant, this may be a read error. The rearrangement uses TRBV4-3 and TRBJ2-5; 11 bases are a match to TRBD2. Germline loops: CDR1 LGHNA, CDR2 YSLEER. The length of the CDR3 is 15 residues. The CDR3 DNA is TGCGCCTGCAGCCAAGTGACTAGCGGGGCTGCTCATCAGTACTTC. Translated: CACSQVTSGAAHQYF.

This clonotype was recorded a few times. This chain connects TRBV11-2 to TRBJ1-6, with D unresolved. The V and J ends lost 3 bases and 0 bases respectively, with 6 bases between them. This CDR3 is 15 amino acids long. Germline CDR1 reads SGHAT; CDR2 reads FQNNGV. For the CDR3, the DNA is TGTGCCAGCAGCTTTCAGAGCTCCTATAATTCACCCCTCCACTTT. Translating gives CASSFQSSYNSPLHF.

This clonotype was picked up many times. This rearrangement joins TRBV9 to TRBJ2-5, with TRBD2 matching 9 bases. The trim removed 0 bases at V and 5 bases at J, leaving 5 bases unmatched. Germline CDR1 reads SGDLS; CDR2 reads YYNGEE. The CDR3 spans 15 residues. Written as DNA, the CDR3 is TGTGCCAGCAGCGTAGGGGCTAGCGGGGTGGAGACCCAGTACTTC. Amino acid sequence: CASSVGASGVETQYF.

This chain links TRBV7-9 with TRBJ1-1; TRBD1 might be the D (5 bases). This CDR3 has 15 amino acids. Between the trimmed V and J ends, which lost 5 bases and 2 bases, there was a span of 15 bases. The germline V gene has CDR1 SEHNR and CDR2 FQNEAQ (reference sequence). The chain's CDR3 is CASSLGGWSNTEAFF. DNA for the CDR3: TGTGCCAGCAGCCTGGGGGGGTGGAGTAACACTGAAGCTTTCTTT.

The chain has TRBV9 and TRBJ2-5; TRBD2 matches 7 bases. The CDR3 extends over 15 amino acids. V was clipped by 1 base and J by 4 bases; unmatched bases: 7. CDR1 is SGDLS, CDR2 YYNGEE, per germline. CDR3 protein: CASSVFGRMGETQYF. CDR3 in DNA: TGTGCCAGCAGCGTATTCGGGAGGATGGGAGAGACCCAGTACTTC.

This clonotype occurred many times. The J gene is TRBJ1-2, the V gene TRBV15, with unresolved D. The CDR3 runs 14 residues. CDR1 and CDR2 from the germline V gene are LNHNV and YYDKDF (reference sequence). Trimming pared 4 bases from V and 2 bases from J, leaving 11 bases between. CDR3 nucleotides: TGTGCCACCAGCACTGGAGGTTTAAACTATGGCTACACCTTC. It encodes CATSTGGLNYGYTF.

J is TRBJ2-7 and V is TRBV6-2 or TRBV6-3; D is unresolved. CDR1 is MNHEY and CDR2 is SVGEGT in the germline V gene. The CDR3 totals 15 residues. V was clipped by 5 bases and J by 0 bases, with 14 bases between them. CDR3 DNA: TGTGCCAGCAGTGACCCAGGTGGGGACTCCTACGAGCAGTACTTC. Encoded protein: CASSDPGGDSYEQYF.

This clonotype was seen ten or more times. This chain's CDR3 is CASSLKSTWDRGLNEQYF. CDR3 nucleotides: TGTGCCAGCAGCCTTAAATCAACCTGGGACAGGGGGCTTAACGAGCAGTACTTC. The rearrangement joins TRBV27 to TRBJ2-7; 12 bases are shared with TRBD1. The V gene end was trimmed by 6 bases and the J gene end by 5 bases; junction bases not matched to a gene: 17. Germline CDR1 and CDR2: MNHEY and SMNVEV (reference sequence). This CDR3 has 18 residues.

V and J are TRBV11-2 and TRBJ2-3; no clear D gene. Trimming pared 2 bases from V and 4 bases from J, leaving 22 bases between. This CDR3 has 18 residues. Germline CDR1 is SGHAT and CDR2 is FQNNGV. CDR3: CASSLNRDRIGFADTQYF. CDR3 in DNA: TGTGCCAGCAGCTTAAATCGAGACCGGATAGGTTTTGCAGATACGCAGTATTTT.

A single count supports this clonotype. This sequence joins TRBV7-3 and TRBJ2-4; 8 nucleotides agree with TRBD1. Trimming removed 2 bases from V and 7 bases from J; junction bases left unmatched: 1. CDR3 length: 13 residues. Germline assignment: CDR1 SGHTA and CDR2 FQGTGA. The CDR3 DNA reads as TGTGCCAGCAGCTTACAGGGGGCTAACATTCAGTACTTC. This sequence encodes CASSLQGANIQYF. Full variable domain (rest looked up from reference TRBV7-3 and TRBJ2-4): GAGVSQTPSNKVTEKGKYVELRCDPISGHTALYWYRQSLGQGPEFLIYFQGTGAADDSGLPNDRFFAVRPEGSVSTLKIQRTERGDSAVYLCASSLQGANIQYFGAGTRLSVL.

This clonotype was detected many times. The V gene is TRBV6-5, the J gene TRBJ2-3, with 11 bases identical to TRBD2. This CDR3 has 16 residues. CDR1 and CDR2 (germline): MNHEY, SVGAGI. The ends lost 6 bases at V and 0 bases at J; junction bases unmatched: 5. In DNA, the CDR3 is TGTGCCAGCAGCTTACTAGCGGGGGCTAGCACAGATACGCAGTATTTT. Amino acids: CASSLLAGASTDTQYF.

Many counts were recorded for this clonotype. The chain is built from TRBV7-2 and TRBJ2-1; 8 bases agree with TRBD2. The CDR3 sequence is 16 residues long. The V segment lost 2 bases and the J segment 0 bases; nucleotides outside the gene matches: 3. The germline V gene encodes CDR1 SGHTA and CDR2 FQGNSA. The CDR3 DNA follows: TGTGCCAGCAGCTTATCCACTAGCGGCTCCTACAATGAGCAGTTCTTC. Encoded protein: CASSLSTSGSYNEQFF.

This clonotype occurred many times. The CDR3 bases are TGTGCCAGCACCCCGGGGCCCGCCCTCCACGAGCAGTACTTC. Amino acid sequence: CASTPGPALHEQYF. V gene TRBV7-2 combines with J gene TRBJ2-7; either TRBD1 or TRBD2 may supply D (5 bases each). The V gene lost 7 bases and the J gene lost 5 bases, with 18 bases spanning the gap. The CDR3 is 14 amino acids. Germline loops: CDR1 SGHTA, CDR2 FQGNSA.

This clonotype has only a few counts. V gene TRBV19 combines with J gene TRBJ2-3; 7 bases fit TRBD1. After removal of 5 bases from V and 1 base from J, the junction contained 12 bases not matched to a gene. The CDR3 runs to 17 residues. Looked up from germline, CDR1 is LNHDA and CDR2 is SQIVND (reference sequence). CDR3 region: CASSPLPRQGGTDTQYF. The CDR3 DNA follows: TGTGCCAGTAGTCCCCTCCCCCGACAGGGTGGCACAGATACGCAGTATTTT.

This clonotype has ten or more counts. This chain links TRBV27 with TRBJ2-5, with D unclear. The CDR3 is 16 residues long. V lost 0 bases and J 1 base, leaving 12 bases between the germline ends. Per germline, CDR1 MNHEY and CDR2 SMNVEV (reference sequence). The CDR3 nucleotides read TGTGCCAGCAGTTTATCTTGGACGGCCATCCAAGAGACCCAGTACTTC. This translates into CASSLSWTAIQETQYF.

This clonotype was seen many times. The chain combines TRBV20-1 with TRBJ2-1; D ambiguous. CDR3 length: 13 residues. Per the germline V gene, CDR1 is DFQATT and CDR2 is SNEGSKA (reference sequence). The V gene lost 5 bases and the J gene lost 6 bases, with 14 bases spanning the gap. The CDR3 reads CSALSPVFNEQFF. The CDR3 bases are TGCAGTGCTTTGAGCCCAGTATTCAATGAGCAGTTCTTC.

There are many counts of this clonotype. V and J are TRBV4-3 and TRBJ2-5; TRBD2 matches 15 bases. CDR3 length: 17 amino acids. V shed 3 bases, J shed 6 bases, and the junction held 8 bases outside the gene matches. Germline CDR1 LGHNA, CDR2 YSLEER. The CDR3 sequence: CASSQDSGTSGGQTQYF. The DNA of the CDR3 is TGCGCCAGCAGCCAGGATTCCGGGACTAGCGGGGGGCAGACCCAGTACTTC.

This clonotype was found a few times. The V call is TRBV6-5, the J call TRBJ2-2; possibly TRBD1 for D (6 bases). CDR3 length: 14 amino acids. V gave up 7 bases and J gave up 4 bases, with 13 bases separating them. CDR1 is MNHEY, CDR2 SVGAGI, per germline. CDR3 in DNA: TGTGCCAGCAACCTAAGGGGGTCCACCGGGGAGCTGTTTTTT. It translates to CASNLRGSTGELFF.

The chain has TRBV2 and TRBJ2-7; tentative D call: TRBD2 (6 bases). From germline, CDR1 is SNHLY and CDR2 FYNNEI. V lost 4 bases and J 7 bases, leaving 20 bases between the germline ends. This CDR3 is 15 amino acids long. The CDR3 DNA reads as TGTGCCAGCAGTGCGAGACTAGGTACCTACAATGAGCAGTACTTC. Translation gives CASSARLGTYNEQYF.

This clonotype was counted ten times or more. Written as DNA, the CDR3 is TGTGCCAGCTGGCCTAGCGGGACAGATACGCAGTATTTT. Amino acids: CASWPSGTDTQYF. The V gene is TRBV12-3 or TRBV12-4, the J gene TRBJ2-3; 8 bases are shared with TRBD2. The CDR3 contains 13 residues. The V and J ends lost 8 bases and 3 bases, in that order; junction bases with no gene match: 4.

The genes are TRBV12-3 or TRBV12-4 and TRBJ1-5; weak D call: TRBD1 (6 bases). The J call may be faulty, since TRBJ2-3 better matches the DNA end. The CDR3 covers 14 residues. The CDR3 region has the DNA TGTGCCAGCACCTGGGGGCGGAAAAATCAGCCCCAGTATTTT. This sequence encodes CASTWGRKNQPQYF.

The chain employs TRBV12-3 or TRBV12-4 and TRBJ2-7, with 8 bases lining up with TRBD1. The V segment lost 7 bases and the J segment 7 bases; nucleotides outside the gene matches: 12. This CDR3 region has 14 residues. The CDR3 reads CASTQDRVSHEQYF. The DNA for the CDR3 is TGTGCCAGCACCCAGGACAGGGTTTCCCATGAGCAGTACTTC.

About this clonotype: This clone may be a read error of a much larger clone one base away. The rearrangement joins TRBV20-1 to TRBJ2-3, with a tentative D call TRBD1 (8 bases). CDR1 and CDR2 (germline): DFQATT, SNEGSKA (reference sequence). The CDR3 sequence is 15 residues long. CDR3 in amino acids: CSAIERDRSTDTPYF. CDR3 in DNA: TGCAGTGCTATTGAGCGGGACAGGTCCACAGATACGCCGTATTTT.

This clonotype was seen many times. The chain has TRBV20-1 and TRBJ1-2; 9 nucleotides agree with TRBD1. The germline gives CDR1 DFQATT, CDR2 SNEGSKA (reference sequence). V lost 4 bases and J lost 8; bases outside the gene matches: 8. CDR3 length: 13 amino acids. The CDR3 is CSAIPQGAGGYTF. CDR3 coding DNA: TGCAGTGCTATCCCACAGGGGGCGGGAGGCTACACCTTC.

The chain recombines TRBV4-1 with TRBJ1-2; D may be TRBD1 (6 bases). The CDR3 consists of 15 residues. CDR1 is MGHRA and CDR2 is YSYEKL in the germline V gene. Trimming took off 2 bases at V and 8 bases at J, with 18 bases between the two ends. As DNA, the CDR3 is TGCGCCAGCAGCCAAATCCATCAGGGGTCGAAAGGCTACACCTTC. It yields the protein CASSQIHQGSKGYTF.